This T cell receptor beta chain was identified in a study of STAT5B mutations in CD4+ large granular lymphocyte leukemia. The wider study: Healthy donors showed HLA-associated enrichment of the CDR3 'QG' motif.

Clones were sequenced by immunoSEQ multiplex PCR, and TCRdb holds only the in-frame ones, with some missing. The sample yields about 38,000 clones, approximately 85% seen once. Broader study findings: Data were not HLA-matched across samples. Without putative leukemic clones, patient CD4-sorted repertoires remained more clonal than healthy CD4+ repertoires.

To note about this clone: Its matching antigen is unknown.

Germline V gene data show CDR1 as KGHSH and CDR2 as LQKENI. The V and J ends lost 1 base and 5 bases respectively, with 6 bases between them. CDR3 length: 13 amino acids. Sequencing used CD4+ T cells from blood buffy coats. The chain couples TRBV18 to TRBJ2-1; D is possibly TRBD1 (5 bases). The sequence was collected from a human donor in good health. CDR3 in amino acids: CASSPQDNNEQFF. The CDR3, as DNA: TGTGCCAGCTCACCACAGGACAACAATGAGCAGTTCTTC.